This TCR beta chain derives from a study of T cells in women clearing cervical HPV infection. Study summary: Case blood drawn at lesion detection; control blood after infection cleared. HLA type stays a possible confounder, typing being limited.

The J segment lost 5 bases and the V segment lost 0 bases, leaving 3 bases of the junction unmatched. The CDR3 loop spans 14 amino acids. Looked up from germline, CDR1 is SGHRS and CDR2 is YFSETQ. Study findings and constraints: TRBV6-7 abundance was lower in cases than controls (approximately 0.11% versus 0.16%). Cases and controls were distinguished at AUC approximately 0.81 by richness and V genes.

The data were produced by immunoSEQ multiplex PCR, yet TCRdb's version contains in-frame clones alone and is incomplete. Here the sample table reports tens of thousands of clones. With regard to this clone: What it binds is not known. The read ends 3 residues early relative to the CDR3; the germline J gene fills the gap.

The sequenced material came from blood buffy coat. The TCR sequence derives from a woman between 18 and 70 years old with a cervical HPV16 infection that either progressed to CIN3+ or cleared (not recorded which). This chain connects TRBV5-1 to TRBJ1-1, with 8 bases fitting TRBD1. This CDR3 is CASSLGTGWTEAFF. The CDR3 bases that were read are TGCGCCAGCAGCTTGGGGACAGGGTGGACTGAA. Using reference TRBV5-1 and TRBJ1-1 for the parts outside the CDR3, the full variable domain is KAGVTQTPRYLIKTRGQQVTLSCSPISGHRSVSWYQQTPGQGLQFLFEYFSETQRNKGNFPGRFSGRQFSNSRSEMNVSTLELGDSALYLCASSLGTGWTEAFFGQGTRLTVV.